The 28 T cell receptor beta chains below were found in one sample sequenced in a study of T cell changes during pregnancy in multiple sclerosis. Data came from immunoSEQ multiplex PCR; TCRdb stores just in-frame clones and leaves some out. The table has fewer than 40,000 clones, 90% to 95% seen once; the top ten hold 0.35%. The sequences come from CD4+ T cells from peripheral blood mononuclear cells, collected after pregnancy. These receptor sequences come from a female donor with multiple sclerosis, enrolled in a pregnancy study.

This chain uses TRBV10-2 with TRBJ1-1; tentative D call: TRBD1 (6 bases). This CDR3 has 13 residues. Trimming cost V 6 bases and J 4 bases, with 12 bases left between them. CDR1 is WSHSY and CDR2 is SAAADI in the germline V gene. The CDR3 bases are TGCGCCAGCAGACACCAGGGGCTCACTGAAGCTTTCTTT. Protein sequence: CASRHQGLTEAFF.

The chain carries TRBV18 and TRBJ1-1; D gene ambiguous. This CDR3 has 14 amino acids. The V and J ends lost 6 bases and 5 bases respectively, with 16 bases between them. Germline assignment: CDR1 KGHSH and CDR2 LQKENI. The CDR3 bases are TGTGCCAGCTCGGACTATATGGGCGGGACTGAAGCTTTCTTT. Amino acids: CASSDYMGGTEAFF.

The rearrangement uses TRBV6-1 and TRBJ2-1, with TRBD2 identical over 8 bases. V lost 3 bases and J lost 2; bases outside the gene matches: 6. This CDR3 comprises 16 residues. The germline V gene has CDR1 MNHNS and CDR2 SASEGT. This CDR3 is CASSDPTGGAYNEQFF. In nucleotides, the CDR3 is TGTGCCAGCAGTGACCCCACGGGGGGGGCCTACAATGAGCAGTTCTTC.

V gene TRBV6-4 combines with J gene TRBJ2-6; TRBD1 might be the D (7 bases). V shed 10 bases and J shed 1 base, with 20 bases lying between them. The CDR3 sequence is 17 residues long. CDR1 and CDR2 (germline): MRHNA, SNTAGT. CDR3 loop: CAIQGGRGPSGANVLTF. In DNA, the CDR3 is TGTGCCATTCAGGGGGGAAGGGGGCCGTCTGGGGCCAACGTCCTGACTTTC.

The chain links TRBV6-1 to TRBJ1-1, with D hard to call. The CDR3 contains 13 residues. From germline, CDR1 is MNHNS and CDR2 SASEGT. The germline V and J ends were trimmed by 8 bases and 3 bases, with 13 bases remaining between them. This CDR3 reads CASEGDGYTEAFF. CDR3 in DNA: TGTGCCAGCGAGGGTGACGGGTACACTGAAGCTTTCTTT.

The CDR3 DNA follows: TGTGCCAGCAGCAACGGAGGGGCTAATGAAAAACTGTTTTTT. Translating gives CASSNGGANEKLFF. The J gene is TRBJ1-4, the V gene TRBV7-9, with a tentative D call TRBD1 (5 bases). CDR1 is SEHNR, CDR2 FQNEAQ, per germline (reference sequence). Trimming took 5 bases from V and 3 from J, leaving 10 bases between them. The CDR3 length is 14 residues.

The CDR3 sequence: CASSVDYGGDTEAFF. DNA of the CDR3: TGTGCCAGCAGCGTAGATTATGGGGGGGACACTGAAGCTTTCTTT. The chain joins TRBV9 to TRBJ1-1, with D possibly being TRBD1 (5 bases). Germline V gene data show CDR1 as SGDLS and CDR2 as YYNGEE. The CDR3 is made up of 15 amino acids. V was clipped by 0 bases and J by 3 bases, with 12 bases between them.

The V and J genes are TRBV2 and TRBJ2-5; TRBD1 might be the D (5 bases). Germline CDR1 SNHLY, CDR2 FYNNEI. The CDR3 consists of 14 residues. Deletions cut 0 bases from V and 7 bases from J, with 12 bases between. The CDR3: CASSEAVSGATQYF. CDR3 DNA: TGTGCCAGCAGTGAAGCCGTGAGTGGGGCGACCCAGTACTTC.

The J gene is TRBJ2-7, the V gene TRBV7-2, with D perhaps matching TRBD2 (6 bases). Between the trimmed V and J ends, which lost 5 bases and 6 bases, there was a span of 23 bases. This CDR3 has 16 residues. Germline V gene data show CDR1 as SGHTA and CDR2 as FQGNSA. The CDR3 DNA reads TGTGCCAGCAGCACCGGACTCGCCCTGACTAGGACCGAGCAGTACTTC. The encoded protein is CASSTGLALTRTEQYF.

V and J are TRBV7-9 and TRBJ1-1; TRBD1 agrees at 7 bases. CDR3 length: 17 amino acids. Per the germline V gene, CDR1 is SEHNR and CDR2 is FQNEAQ (reference sequence). The trim removed 4 bases at V and 1 base at J, leaving 12 bases unmatched. CDR3: CASSSGTVFVSNTEAFF. The CDR3 coding sequence is TGTGCCAGCAGCTCCGGGACAGTGTTTGTCTCGAACACTGAAGCTTTCTTT.

DNA for the CDR3: TGTGCCAGTAGTACTACTAGCGGGGGTACCTACAATGAGCAGTTCTTC. This gives the protein CASSTTSGGTYNEQFF. The rearrangement uses TRBV19 and TRBJ2-1; TRBD2 aligns across 11 bases. From germline, CDR1 is LNHDA and CDR2 SQIVND (reference sequence). This CDR3 comprises 16 residues. J gave up 2 bases and V 4 bases, and 4 bases lay outside the gene matches.

CDR3 DNA: TGTGCCAGCAGCGAGGGACAGCAAGGAAACACCATATATTTT. Its translation: CASSEGQQGNTIYF. This chain joins TRBV9 and TRBJ1-3; 7 nucleotides agree with TRBD1. This CDR3 has 14 residues. The germline gives CDR1 SGDLS, CDR2 YYNGEE. Germline trimming cut 3 bases from V and 4 bases from J; bases unmatched to any gene: 4.

The V gene is TRBV6-4, the J gene TRBJ1-4; 9 bases fit TRBD1. The CDR3 consists of 14 residues. V was pared by 3 bases and J by 4 bases, with 0 bases of the junction left unmatched. Germline CDR1 MRHNA, CDR2 SNTAGT. CDR3 sequence: CASSETGGNEKLFF. The CDR3 DNA is TGTGCCAGCAGTGAGACAGGGGGTAATGAAAAACTGTTTTTT.

CDR3: CASSPWAGVIAGELFF. The CDR3 region has the DNA TGTGCCAGCAGTCCCTGGGCAGGGGTTATCGCCGGGGAGCTGTTTTTT. The rearrangement joins TRBV27 to TRBJ2-2; D is possibly TRBD1 (6 bases). Germline V gene data show CDR1 as MNHEY and CDR2 as SMNVEV (reference sequence). The germline V and J ends were trimmed by 5 bases and 6 bases, with 19 bases remaining between them. The CDR3 runs to 16 residues.

The V call is TRBV30, the J call TRBJ2-6; a possible D gene is TRBD1 (5 bases). In germline, CDR1 is GTSNPN, CDR2 SVGIG (reference sequence). Trimming shortened V by 4 bases and J by 4 bases, and 14 bases separated the two germline ends. CDR3 length equals 15 residues. CDR3 in amino acids: CAWMSKGSGANVLTF. In DNA, the CDR3 is TGTGCCTGGATGTCGAAGGGGTCGGGGGCCAACGTCCTGACTTTC.

The genes are TRBV6-1 and TRBJ2-2, with 12 positions matching TRBD2. Germline V CDR1 and CDR2: MNHNS, SASEGT. The ends lost 0 bases at V and 6 bases at J; junction bases unmatched: 5. The CDR3 loop spans 17 amino acids. CDR3 DNA sequence: TGTGCCAGCAGTGAAGCGCTAGCGGGGGGGTCCCCCGGGGAGCTGTTTTTT. It yields the protein CASSEALAGGSPGELFF.

This rearrangement joins TRBV16 to TRBJ1-5, with D possibly matching TRBD1 (6 bases). Trimming left V 6 bases short and J 4 bases short, with 10 bases between. The germline V gene encodes CDR1 KGHSY and CDR2 FQNENV. The CDR3 is made up of 13 amino acids. CDR3 sequence: CASRPTGNQPQHF. CDR3 nucleotide sequence: TGTGCCAGCAGACCAACAGGGAATCAGCCCCAGCATTTT.

The chain has TRBV5-8 and TRBJ1-6; D perhaps matches TRBD1 (6 bases). CDR1 SGHTS and CDR2 YDEGEE come from the germline V gene. The V end was cut by 4 bases, the J end by 6 bases, with 11 bases between. The CDR3 loop spans 14 amino acids. CDR3 residues: CASSPWDINSPLHF. In nucleotides, the CDR3 is TGTGCCAGCAGCCCATGGGACATTAATTCACCCCTCCACTTT.

This clone was counted a single time. The CDR3 bases are TGTGCCAGCAGCGTAGGACAGCTTCGCCTCTATGGCTACACCTTC. Its translation: CASSVGQLRLYGYTF. The rearrangement joins TRBV9 to TRBJ1-2, with D possibly being TRBD1 (5 bases). Germline CDR1 and CDR2: SGDLS and YYNGEE. The CDR3 spans 15 residues. V lost 0 bases and J 4 bases, leaving 13 bases between the germline ends.

The rearrangement joins TRBV10-3 to TRBJ2-1, with TRBD1 as a possible D gene (6 bases). CDR3 length equals 16 residues. The V gene lost 2 bases and the J gene lost 1 base, with 12 bases spanning the gap. Per germline, CDR1 ENHRY and CDR2 SYGVKD. In nucleotides, the CDR3 is TGTGCCATCAGTGAGCCACAGGGTAGGTCCTACAATGAGCAGTTCTTC. It codes for CAISEPQGRSYNEQFF.

This clone was seen once. The chain recombines TRBV6-1 with TRBJ2-7; the match to TRBD1 covers 9 bases. Germline V gene sequence: CDR1 MNHNS, CDR2 SASEGT. V lost 9 bases, J lost 3 bases, and 6 bases stayed unmatched. The CDR3 has 13 residues. The CDR3 is CASTRDRDYEQYF. The CDR3 region has the DNA TGTGCCAGTACTCGGGACAGGGACTACGAGCAGTACTTC.

V and J are TRBV5-4 and TRBJ1-2, with 9 bases aligning to TRBD1. V shed 0 bases, J shed 6 bases, and the junction held 3 bases outside the gene matches. CDR1 is SGHNT, CDR2 YYREEE, per germline (reference sequence). This CDR3 is 14 amino acids long. For the CDR3, the DNA is TGTGCCAGCAGCTTGGACAGGGGGCCACATGGCTACACCTTC. This translates into CASSLDRGPHGYTF.

The rearrangement links TRBV2 to TRBJ1-2; 8 nucleotides match TRBD1. Trimming took 7 bases from V and 8 from J; bases not matched to a gene: 18. The CDR3 consists of 16 residues. Germline assignment: CDR1 SNHLY and CDR2 FYNNEI. The CDR3 region has the DNA TGTGCCAGCACCGGGGTGGCGACAGGGGAAAGGAGAGGCTACACCTTC. This gives the protein CASTGVATGERRGYTF. Based on the CDR3 plus reference TRBV2 and TRBJ1-2, the full variable domain is EPEVTQTPSHQVTQMGQEVILRCVPISNHLYFYWYRQILGQKVEFLVSFYNNEISEKSEIFDDQFSVERPDGSNFTLKIRSTKLEDSAMYFCASTGVATGERRGYTFGSGTRLTVV.

The chain links TRBV19 to TRBJ1-3; D gene ambiguous. From germline, CDR1 is LNHDA and CDR2 SQIVND (reference sequence). The CDR3 is 15 amino acids. With 3 bases removed from V and 4 bases from J, the gap between germline ends came to 13 bases. CDR3 coding DNA: TGTGCCAGTAGTATGTCGGGGATTGCCGGAAACACCATATATTTT. Residues: CASSMSGIAGNTIYF.

CDR3 nucleotide sequence: TGTGCCAGTAGTCTCTCCCTGGGGCCCTACGAGCAGTACTTC. It is translated as CASSLSLGPYEQYF. The V gene is TRBV19, the J gene TRBJ2-7; possibly TRBD1 for D (5 bases). This CDR3 is 14 amino acids long. From germline, CDR1 is LNHDA and CDR2 SQIVND (reference sequence). V was clipped by 5 bases and J by 2 bases, with 13 bases between them.

Concerning this clone: The junction departs from the called germline gene at one end, perhaps through a read error. This chain connects TRBV7-7 to TRBJ1-3, with a weak D call TRBD1 (5 bases). The CDR3 is 13 residues long. In germline, CDR1 is SSHAT, CDR2 FNYEAQ (reference sequence). The CDR3 spells CASSLGEGDTIYF. DNA for the CDR3: TGTGCTAGCAGCTTAGGGGAAGGGGACACCATATATTTT.

The V gene is TRBV11-1, the J gene TRBJ1-1; 7 bases are a match to TRBD1. Losses at the gene ends were 3 bases for V and 1 base for J; bases not matched to a gene: 8. The germline V gene has CDR1 SGHAT and CDR2 FQDESV (reference sequence). The CDR3 is 16 amino acids. The CDR3 sequence is CASSLSKTGTNTEAFF. For the CDR3, the DNA is TGTGCCAGCAGCTTGTCTAAGACAGGGACGAACACTGAAGCTTTCTTT.

The CDR3 DNA follows: TGTGCCAGCAGCCCCCTCGCGGCGAGTAATTCACCCCTCCACTTT. It specifies CASSPLAASNSPLHF. J is TRBJ1-6 and V is TRBV5-4; D unresolved. This CDR3 contains 15 residues. CDR1 and CDR2 (germline): SGHNT, YYREEE (reference sequence). Trimming removed 4 bases at V and 6 bases at J, with 14 bases between. The whole variable domain, filled in from reference TRBV5-4 and TRBJ1-6, reads ETGVTQSPTHLIKTRGQQVTLRCSSQSGHNTVSWYQQALGQGPQFIFQYYREEENGRGNFPPRFSGLQFPNYSSELNVNALELDDSALYLCASSPLAASNSPLHFGNGTRLTVT.